Listed below are T cell receptor beta chains from one sample, sequenced in a study of beta chain features in type 1 diabetes. The table came from immunoSEQ multiplex PCR; TCRdb's copy has only in-frame clones and leaves some out. The sample lists 900,000 or so clones, roughly a sixth occurring once. Sequenced sample: naive CD4+ T cells from blood. Receptor source: a young woman in good health. Both conserved end residues are part of each CDR3. A D gene is named only where the DNA matches it firmly. Clone size is stated in some rows and not others, as once, few, many or a class when expanded.

-	few	TRBV5-6	TRBJ2-1	TGTGCCAGCAGCTTATGGGATGAGCAGTTCTTC	CASSLWDEQFF
-	-	TRBV28	TRBJ1-2	TGTGCCATCAACAGGGTTGGTAACTATGGCTACACCTTC	CAINRVGNYGYTF
-	few	TRBV7-2	TRBJ1-2	TGTGCCAGCAGCTATCGACAGGTCTATGGCTACACCTTC	CASSYRQVYGYTF
-	-	TRBV10-3	TRBJ2-6	TGTGCCATCCAGTCCGGGGTTCACTCTGGGGCCAACGTCCTGACTTTC	CAIQSGVHSGANVLTF
TRBD2	-	TRBV6-6	TRBJ2-1	TGTGCCAGCAGTTACACTAGCGGGAGGAACAATGAGCAGTTCTTC	CASSYTSGRNNEQFF
TRBD1	-	TRBV6-6	TRBJ2-7	TGTGCCAGCAGAGGCTTAAGACAGGGGGGTGAGCAGTACTTC	CASRGLRQGGEQYF
-	few	TRBV9	TRBJ2-3	TGTGCCAGCAGCGTTGGGATTGCGGGGTCGACAGATACGCAGTATTTT	CASSVGIAGSTDTQYF
-	few	TRBV18	TRBJ2-1	TGTGCCAGCTCACCACCCTCCAGGAATTCCTACAATGAGCAGTTCTTC	CASSPPSRNSYNEQFF
TRBD2	few	TRBV4-3	TRBJ2-1	TGCGCCAGCAGCCAACTTACTAGCCGCGGGGGTGAGCAGTTCTTC	CASSQLTSRGGEQFF
TRBD1	-	TRBV28	TRBJ2-2	TGTGCCAGCACCATAGGACAGGGTACGAACACCGGGGAGCTGTTTTTT	CASTIGQGTNTGELFF
-	-	TRBV27	TRBJ1-5	TGTGCCAGCAGTCCCCGCGTTAGGCAGCCCCAGCATTTT	CASSPRVRQPQHF
TRBD1	few	TRBV28	TRBJ2-5	TGTGCCAGCAGTTCACCCGGGACAGGGGTTGAGACCCAGTACTTC	CASSSPGTGVETQYF
-	few	TRBV21-1	TRBJ2-1	TGTGCCAGCAAACGTGGGATAGCGGGAGCCGATGTGTACGGGTTCAATGAGCAGTTCTTC	CASKRGIAGADVYGFNEQFF
-	few	TRBV29-1	TRBJ1-1	TGCAGCGTCAAAAGGGTCGGGGGGGAAGCTTTCTTT	CSVKRVGGEAFF
TRBD1	-	TRBV27	TRBJ2-1	TGTGCCAGCAGTTCCAGGGGGCACGAAGGAAAGCAGTTCTTC	CASSSRGHEGKQFF
-	-	TRBV5-1	TRBJ2-3	TGCGCCAGCAGTAAGGGCGCAGATACGCAGTATTTT	CASSKGADTQYF
TRBD2	-	TRBV14	TRBJ2-1	TGTGCCAGCAGCCGACCGGGACTAGTTGCGATCCCTGAGCAGTTCTTC	CASSRPGLVAIPEQFF
-	few	TRBV29-1	TRBJ1-2	TGCAGCTTTAATCGGCTGGACTATGGCTACACCTTC	CSFNRLDYGYTF
TRBD1	-	TRBV27	TRBJ2-7	TGTGCCAGCAGTTTAAGGACAGGGGGCTACGAGCAGTACTTC	CASSLRTGGYEQYF
-	-	TRBV7-3	TRBJ2-5	TGTGCCAGCAGCCCACGGACGGGAGAGACCCAGTACTTC	CASSPRTGETQYF
-	many	TRBV10-3	TRBJ2-1	TGTGCCATCAGGGGCGCGATGAATGAGCAGTTCTTC	CAIRGAMNEQFF
-	-	TRBV7-2	TRBJ1-1	TGTGCCAGCAGCCCTCCGAGTCGGCGAACTGAAGCTTTCTTT	CASSPPSRRTEAFF
TRBD2	few	TRBV4-2	TRBJ2-2	TGTGCCAGCAGCCAGTTCGATGCGGGAGGAAGATCCGGGGAGCTGTTTTTT	CASSQFDAGGRSGELFF
-	-	TRBV2	TRBJ2-5	TGTGCCAGCAGTCACTATGGTCACCAAGAGACCCAGTACTTC	CASSHYGHQETQYF
TRBD2	-	TRBV28	TRBJ2-4	TGTGCCAGCTCTCTGGGAGGGATCTTCCAAAACATTCAGTACTTC	CASSLGGIFQNIQYF
TRBD1	-	TRBV2	TRBJ1-4	TGTGCCAGCCAGCTGGGACAGCTCGCCGAAAAACTGTTTTTT	CASQLGQLAEKLFF
-	-	TRBV5-1	TRBJ1-1	TGCGCCAGCAGCTTGTCTTGGACAGTTACTCTGAACACTGAAGCTTTCTTT	CASSLSWTVTLNTEAFF
-	-	TRBV6-1	TRBJ2-1	TGTGCCAGCAGAGAGGGCTCCTACAATGAGCAGTTCTTC	CASREGSYNEQFF
-	-	TRBV7-2	TRBJ2-7	TGTGCCAGCAGCAAAGCCCCGGGGGCCAATTCCTACGAGCAGTACTTC	CASSKAPGANSYEQYF
TRBD1	-	TRBV7-2	TRBJ2-1	TGTGCCAGCGTACAATCAGGGGGTGGGCAGTTCTTC	CASVQSGGGQFF
-	few	TRBV7-2	TRBJ2-1	TGTGCCAGCAGCTTAGTTGGTCCTTACTCCAATGAGCAGTTCTTC	CASSLVGPYSNEQFF
-	-	TRBV9	TRBJ1-1	TGTGCCAGCAGCGTAGAGGGTACCAAGAACACTGAAGCTTTCTTT	CASSVEGTKNTEAFF
-	-	TRBV7-9	TRBJ2-7	TGTGCCAGCAGCAATTACCTGAGCTACGAGCAGTACTTC	CASSNYLSYEQYF
-	few	TRBV5-4	TRBJ1-6	TGTGCCAGCAGCTTAGGCGGGAAGACAGTGAGATACTCACCCCTCCACTTT	CASSLGGKTVRYSPLHF
-	-	TRBV10-3	TRBJ2-1	TGTGCCATCAGTGAGAACTATAATGAGCAGTTCTTC	CAISENYNEQFF
-	-	TRBV7-2	TRBJ2-2	TGTGCCAGCAGCTTAGCGGCGGGGCTGTTTTTT	CASSLAAGLFF
TRBD1	few	TRBV6-5	TRBJ1-2	TGTGCCAGCAGGCGACAGGGGGGAAACTATGGCTACACCTTC	CASRRQGGNYGYTF
TRBD2	-	TRBV5-4	TRBJ2-1	TGTGCCACATTCGGGAGGCCTAGCTCCTACAATGAGCAGTTCTTC	CATFGRPSSYNEQFF
-	-	TRBV11-3	TRBJ2-2	TGTGCCAGCAGCTTAGATTTGGAGGGGGGAGCCGGTACGAACACCGGGGAGCTGTTTTTT	CASSLDLEGGAGTNTGELFF
-	few	TRBV4-2	TRBJ2-3	TGTGCCAGCAGCCAAGACAAGGCCAGAACAGATACGCAGTATTTT	CASSQDKARTDTQYF
-	few	TRBV7-3	TRBJ2-3	TGTGCCAGCAGCTTAGCAGGGGCAGATACGCAGTATTTT	CASSLAGADTQYF
-	-	TRBV27	TRBJ2-7	TGTGCCAGCAGCGGCACGACGATGAGACTAATTTCCTCCGAGCAGTACTTC	CASSGTTMRLISSEQYF
TRBD2	few	TRBV2	TRBJ2-7	TGTGCCAGCCGTGGACTAGCGGGAACCTACGGGCAGTACTTC	CASRGLAGTYGQYF
TRBD2	-	TRBV6-5	TRBJ2-7	TGTGCCAGCAGTTACTACAGCGGGAGCTACGAGCAGTACTTC	CASSYYSGSYEQYF
-	-	TRBV6-5	TRBJ1-1	TGTGCGGCAGACGGGCAGGGAGGATACACTGAAGCTTTCTTT	CAADGQGGYTEAFF
TRBD1	few	TRBV27	TRBJ2-2	TGTGCCAGCAGTTTCCAGGGGGTCCAAAACACCGGGGAGCTGTTTTTT	CASSFQGVQNTGELFF